This T cell receptor beta chain was captured in a study of technical replicates of blood from a handful of donors. Here immunoSEQ multiplex PCR was the method, and the copy in TCRdb shows in-frame clones only, minus some. This table holds about 17,000 clones, around 86% found once. Trimming removed 4 bases from V and 0 bases from J, with 12 bases in between. This CDR3 is 15 amino acids long. From germline, CDR1 is SGHTA and CDR2 FQGNSA. This chain uses TRBV7-2 with TRBJ1-1; weak D call: TRBD1 (5 bases). The sample consisted of PBMCs. The sequence was collected from a human donor in good health. CDR3 in amino acids: CASSWPTGLNTEAFF. DNA of the CDR3: TGTGCCAGCAGCTGGCCCACAGGTTTGAACACTGAAGCTTTCTTT.